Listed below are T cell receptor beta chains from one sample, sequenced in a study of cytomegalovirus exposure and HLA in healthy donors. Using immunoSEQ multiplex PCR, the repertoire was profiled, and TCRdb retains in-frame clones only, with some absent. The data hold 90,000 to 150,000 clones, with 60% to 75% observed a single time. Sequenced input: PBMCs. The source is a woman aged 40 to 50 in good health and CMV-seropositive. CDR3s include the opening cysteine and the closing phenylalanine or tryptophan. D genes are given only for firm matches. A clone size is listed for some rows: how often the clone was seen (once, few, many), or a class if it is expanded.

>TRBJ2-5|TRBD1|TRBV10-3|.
CAISVQGFQETQYF
TGTGCCATCAGTGTACAGGGGTTTCAAGAGACCCAGTACTTC
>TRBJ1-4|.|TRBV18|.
CASSPGQGRDEKLFF
TGTGCCAGCTCACCAGGGCAGGGAAGGGATGAAAAACTGTTTTTT
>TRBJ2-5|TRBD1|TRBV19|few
CASSKRDRGGETQYF
TGTGCCAGTAGTAAAAGGGACAGAGGAGGAGAGACCCAGTACTTC
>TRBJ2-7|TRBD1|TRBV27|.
CASSLSQGVYEQYF
TGTGCCAGCAGTTTATCGCAGGGGGTCTACGAGCAGTACTTC
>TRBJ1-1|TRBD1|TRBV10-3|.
CAIRGTGEVGYTEAFF
TGTGCCATCAGGGGGACAGGGGAGGTTGGCTACACTGAAGCTTTCTTT
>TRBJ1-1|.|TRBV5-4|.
CASSLGGEEMAFF
TGTGCCAGCAGCTTGGGGGGGGAGGAAATGGCTTTCTTT
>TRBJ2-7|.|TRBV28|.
CASSLEGYEQYF
TGTGCCAGCAGCCTGGAGGGTTACGAGCAGTACTTC
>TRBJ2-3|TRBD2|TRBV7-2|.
CASSWLGGGTDTQYF
TGTGCCAGCAGCTGGCTGGGCGGGGGTACAGATACGCAGTATTTT
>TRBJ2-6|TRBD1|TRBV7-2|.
CASSGIQGTAGANVLTF
TGTGCCAGCAGCGGCATACAGGGGACAGCTGGGGCCAACGTCCTGACTTTC
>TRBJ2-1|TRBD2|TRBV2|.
CASSPLADYNEQFF
TGTGCCAGCAGTCCCCTAGCGGACTACAATGAGCAGTTCTTC
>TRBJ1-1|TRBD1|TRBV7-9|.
CASTEDRGLVTEAFF
TGTGCCAGCACCGAGGACAGGGGGCTTGTCACTGAAGCTTTCTTT
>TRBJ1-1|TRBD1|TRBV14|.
CASSIGTGSAEAFF
TGTGCCAGCAGTATTGGGACAGGGAGCGCTGAAGCTTTCTTT
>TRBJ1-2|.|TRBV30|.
CAWSQRGYTF
TGTGCCTGGAGTCAGCGTGGCTACACCTTC
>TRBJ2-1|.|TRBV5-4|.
CASSLGGPAHNEQFF
TGTGCCAGCAGCCTGGGAGGCCCGGCTCACAATGAGCAGTTCTTC
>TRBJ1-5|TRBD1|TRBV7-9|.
CASSLTGTNQPQHF
TGTGCCAGCAGCCTGACAGGGACCAATCAGCCCCAGCATTTT
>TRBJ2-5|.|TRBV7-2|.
CASSSSGETQYF
TGTGCCAGCAGCTCGAGCGGGGAGACCCAGTACTTC
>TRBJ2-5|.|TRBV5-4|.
CASSRTVFQETQYF
TGTGCCAGCAGCAGGACAGTGTTCCAAGAGACCCAGTACTTC
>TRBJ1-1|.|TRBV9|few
CASSPDSWTEAFF
TGTGCCAGCAGCCCAGACTCGTGGACTGAAGCTTTCTTT
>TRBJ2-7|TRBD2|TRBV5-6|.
CASSFGTSGSPRYYEQYF
TGTGCCAGCAGCTTCGGGACTAGCGGGAGTCCGCGTTACTACGAGCAGTACTTC
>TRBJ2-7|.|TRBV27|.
CASSSGPGVYEQYF
TGTGCCAGCAGTTCTGGCCCAGGGGTCTACGAGCAGTACTTC